This TCR beta chain was sequenced in a study of cytomegalovirus exposure and HLA in healthy donors. In the study overall: HLA-typed donors contributed some 87 million unique TCRs, which were held in an early data release.

This PCR relied on a set of 60 Vbeta primers and 13 Jbeta primers. Libraries were prepared by immunoSEQ multiplex PCR; TCRdb keeps only in-frame clonotypes and omits some of them. The table includes roughly 160,000 clones, roughly 76% detected once. Donors were ostensibly healthy at sampling, although undocumented immune exposures were probable. General study results and limits: Upon later analysis, TCR association rates were observed to vary by HLA locus, being highest for DRB1 and lowest for HLA-C.

The CDR3 has 13 amino acids. CDR1 ENHRY and CDR2 SYGVKD come from the germline V gene. Trimming at V came to 10 bases and at J to 5 bases, leaving 7 bases not matched to a gene. Details on this clone: The target antigen is unknown.

This TCR came from a woman between 50 and 59 years old in good health and CMV-seronegative. The chain carries TRBV10-3 and TRBJ1-5; 8 bases map to TRBD1. Material for sequencing was PBMCs. As DNA, the CDR3 is TGTGCCACCGCGACAGGGGTCGATCAGCCCCAGCATTTT. It yields the protein CATATGVDQPQHF.